This is a list of T cell receptor beta chains from one sample in a study of post-analysis software for immune sequencing data. TCRdb re-analysed the PCR reads in MiXCR, keeping a single row per CDR3 protein. The sample has fewer than 600,000 distinct CDR3 sequences, around 40% seen once. The source material was blood. The receptors shown here come from a girl aged 10 to 17 with multiple sclerosis. CDR3s include the opening cysteine and the closing phenylalanine or tryptophan. D genes are given only for firm matches. For some rows the clone size is stated as once, few or many, or as a class when expanded; others skip it.

abundance | j_gene | v_gene | d_gene | CDR3aa | CDR3nt
few | TRBJ2-1 | TRBV27 | - | CASTTGNTGNNEQFF | TGTGCCAGCACAACGGGGAATACAGGGAACAATGAGCAGTTCTTC
- | TRBJ1-2 | TRBV12-3/TRBV12-4 | - | CASQGGGYTF | TGTGCCAGCCAGGGAGGCGGCTACACCTTC
few | TRBJ1-2 | TRBV7-9 | - | CASSHQWSSYGYTF | TGTGCCAGCAGCCATCAATGGTCGAGCTATGGCTACACCTTC
few | TRBJ2-1 | TRBV27 | TRBD1 | CASSPHIQGAANEQFF | TGTGCCAGCAGCCCTCACATACAGGGGGCCGCCAATGAGCAGTTCTTC
- | TRBJ2-7 | TRBV9 | - | CASSVGDFNYEQYF | TGTGCCAGCAGCGTGGGGGACTTTAACTACGAGCAGTACTTC
- | TRBJ2-1 | TRBV29-1 | TRBD2 | CSVERSGRNNEQFF | TGCAGCGTTGAGCGGAGCGGGAGGAACAATGAGCAGTTCTTC
- | TRBJ2-3 | TRBV5-1 | TRBD2 | CASSLALAGADTQYF | TGCGCCAGCAGCTTGGCACTAGCGGGAGCAGATACGCAGTATTTT
- | TRBJ2-1 | TRBV29-1 | - | CSVEGRHGGTTYNEQFF | TGCAGCGTTGAAGGTAGGCACGGCGGGACCACCTACAATGAGCAGTTCTTC
- | TRBJ2-7 | TRBV29-1 | TRBD2 | CSVRYGTSGSKYEQYF | TGCAGCGTGAGATACGGGACTAGCGGGAGTAAATACGAGCAGTACTTC
- | TRBJ1-2 | TRBV7-3 | - | CASSPGRGSGYGYTF | TGTGCCAGCAGCCCCGGTAGGGGGTCGGGGTATGGCTACACCTTC
- | TRBJ2-5 | TRBV7-3 | - | CASSPAGQETQYF | TGTGCCAGCAGCCCCGCTGGGCAAGAGACCCAGTACTTC
- | TRBJ2-6 | TRBV5-1 | - | CASSLVRGTGANVPTF | TGCGCCAGCAGCTTGGTGCGGGGTACTGGGGCCAACGTCCCGACTTTC
many | TRBJ2-1 | TRBV7-6 | TRBD2 | CASSLVAGGEYNEQFF | TGTGCCAGCAGCTTAGTAGCGGGAGGGGAATACAATGAGCAGTTCTTC
- | TRBJ2-5 | TRBV5-1 | - | CASTRDTEETQYF | TGCGCCAGCACCCGGGACACGGAAGAGACCCAGTACTTC
many | TRBJ2-5 | TRBV12-3/TRBV12-4 | - | CASSFKETQYF | TGTGCCAGCAGTTTTAAGGAGACCCAGTACTTC
few | TRBJ2-3 | TRBV12-3/TRBV12-4 | - | CASSFQLQMTKLSTTDTQYF | TGTGCCAGCAGTTTTCAGCTCCAAATGACCAAACTCTCCACCACAGATACGCAGTATTTT
- | TRBJ2-5 | TRBV10-3 | TRBD1 | CAISATGGETQYF | TGTGCCATCAGTGCAACAGGGGGAGAGACCCAGTACTTC
- | TRBJ1-1 | TRBV6-5 | - | CASSSPAGRYTEAFF | TGTGCCAGCAGTTCCCCGGCGGGGAGATACACTGAAGCTTTCTTT
- | TRBJ2-1 | TRBV7-2 | TRBD2 | CASTPTSGGSPEQFF | TGTGCCAGCACCCCGACGAGCGGGGGATCCCCAGAGCAGTTCTTC
- | TRBJ2-1 | TRBV7-2 | TRBD2 | CASSFLGLAGSYNEQFF | TGTGCCAGCAGCTTTCTTGGACTAGCGGGATCCTACAATGAGCAGTTCTTC
- | TRBJ2-7 | TRBV28 | - | CASTSDRISYEQYF | TGTGCCAGCACCTCGGACCGTATCTCCTACGAGCAGTACTTC
- | TRBJ2-6 | TRBV28 | - | CGTEDYSGANVLTF | TGTGGAACAGAGGATTACTCTGGGGCCAACGTCCTGACTTTC
- | TRBJ2-7 | TRBV7-9 | - | CASSWGNLASLEQYF | TGTGCCAGCAGCTGGGGGAACCTCGCATCCCTCGAGCAGTACTTC
- | TRBJ2-2 | TRBV7-3 | - | CASSVRLGTGELFF | TGTGCCAGCAGCGTCCGACTAGGAACCGGGGAGCTGTTTTTT
few | TRBJ2-7 | TRBV11-2 | TRBD1 | CACSRDYRGVEQYF | TGTGCCTGCAGCCGAGACTACAGGGGAGTCGAGCAGTACTTC
few | TRBJ1-1 | TRBV5-1 | - | CASSLEGAGVLDTEAFF | TGCGCCAGCAGCTTGGAAGGGGCAGGGGTTCTGGACACTGAAGCTTTCTTT
- | TRBJ2-1 | TRBV12-3/TRBV12-4 | TRBD2 | CASSSSAGLIGNEQFF | TGTGCCAGCAGTTCCTCAGCGGGACTCATCGGCAATGAGCAGTTCTTC
few | TRBJ2-3 | TRBV24-1 | TRBD1 | CATSDTGQGIRDTQYF | TGTGCCACCAGTGATACGGGACAGGGGATACGGGATACGCAGTATTTT
- | TRBJ2-2 | TRBV12-5 | - | CASGLDITGELFF | TGTGCTAGTGGTTTAGACATTACCGGGGAGCTGTTTTTT
- | TRBJ2-5 | TRBV24-1 | TRBD1 | CATSDGTGPPVEQYF | TGTGCCACCAGTGACGGGACAGGGCCACCGGTAGAGCAGTACTTC
- | TRBJ2-3 | TRBV7-2 | - | CASSQIWEDTQYF | TGTGCCAGCAGCCAAATATGGGAAGATACGCAGTATTTT
- | TRBJ2-3 | TRBV7-9 | TRBD2 | CANGTSGLTDTQYF | TGTGCCAACGGGACTAGCGGTCTCACAGATACGCAGTATTTT
- | TRBJ1-4 | TRBV28 | TRBD1 | CASRIRQGLREKLFF | TGTGCCAGCAGAATACGACAGGGGCTACGGGAAAAACTGTTTTTT
few | TRBJ2-4 | TRBV7-9 | - | CASSLQENIQYF | TGTGCCAGCAGCTTACAGGAAAACATTCAGTACTTC
few | TRBJ2-4 | TRBV9 | - | CASSVGLAKNIQYF | TGTGCCAGCAGCGTGGGTTTAGCCAAAAACATTCAGTACTTC
few | TRBJ2-3 | TRBV2 | - | CASRGLIGADTQYF | TGTGCCAGCAGAGGACTAATTGGCGCAGATACGCAGTATTTT
- | TRBJ2-7 | TRBV6-5 | - | CASSPPWDSSYEQYF | TGTGCCAGCAGTCCCCCCTGGGACTCCTCCTACGAGCAGTACTTC
- | TRBJ2-5 | TRBV6-6 | - | CASSYSRETQYF | TGTGCCAGCAGTTACTCCCGGGAGACCCAGTACTTC
once | TRBJ2-2 | TRBV25-1 | - | CASSVDWTGELFF | TGTGCCAGCAGTGTAGACTGGACCGGGGAGCTGTTTTTT
- | TRBJ2-7 | TRBV20-1 | - | CCASRYGGTSYEQYF | TGCTGTGCTAGTCGATATGGGGGCACCTCCTACGAGCAGTACTTC
few | TRBJ2-7 | TRBV6-5 | - | CASSYGNTLTYEQYF | TGTGCCAGCAGTTATGGTAACACTCTGACCTACGAGCAGTACTTC
- | TRBJ1-5 | TRBV28 | TRBD1 | CASSPDRVRLQPQHF | TGTGCCAGCAGTCCCGACAGGGTGAGACTTCAGCCCCAGCATTTT
once | TRBJ2-7 | TRBV6-2/TRBV6-3 | TRBD2 | CASSFVSGSSYEQYF | TGTGCCAGCAGTTTCGTTAGCGGGAGCTCCTACGAGCAGTACTTC
many | TRBJ2-1 | TRBV29-1 | TRBD1 | CSGTGVDEQFF | TGCAGCGGGACAGGGGTCGATGAGCAGTTCTTC
- | TRBJ2-7 | TRBV7-2 | TRBD2 | CASSLSGASSYEQYF | TGTGCCAGCAGTTTAAGCGGGGCGAGCTCCTACGAGCAGTACTTC
- | TRBJ1-1 | TRBV20-1 | - | CSAREAGTGGTEAFF | TGCAGTGCTAGAGAAGCAGGGACGGGAGGCACTGAAGCTTTCTTT
few | TRBJ2-1 | TRBV29-1 | - | CSVDAASTYNEQFF | TGCAGCGTTGACGCCGCCTCCACCTACAATGAGCAGTTCTTC
few | TRBJ2-3 | TRBV7-3 | - | CASSKSLITDTQYF | TGTGCCAGCAGCAAAAGTTTGATCACAGATACGCAGTATTTT
- | TRBJ1-5 | TRBV12-5 | - | CASLSRGNQPQHF | TGTGCTAGTCTATCGAGGGGTAATCAGCCCCAGCATTTT
few | TRBJ2-7 | TRBV28 | - | CASNPTGPNSYEQYF | TGTGCCAGTAACCCGACAGGTCCCAACTCCTACGAGCAGTACTTC
- | TRBJ2-4 | TRBV27 | - | CASSSPQLREKNIQYF | TGTGCCAGCAGTTCTCCTCAGCTCAGGGAAAAAAACATTCAGTACTTC